This TCR beta chain came from a study of blood T cell repertoires in COVID-19. Study context: COVID-19 samples from acute and convalescent phases originated in the United States, Italy and Spain.

Germline lookup yields CDR1 SGHVS and CDR2 FNYEAQ. The CDR3 consists of 13 residues. V was cut by 0 bases and J by 5 bases, with 8 bases left in between. Method: immunoSEQ multiplex PCR; TCRdb's copy keeps in-frame clones and lacks some. The sample has about 230,000 clones, about nine tenths seen once. V gene TRBV7-6 combines with J gene TRBJ2-7; no definite D call. This receptor was obtained from a man aged 18 to 29 who had recovered from COVID-19. The sequenced material came from PBMCs or T cells enriched from blood (not recorded which). The chain's CDR3 is CASSLAFVDEQYF. CDR3 nucleotides: TGTGCCAGCAGCTTAGCCTTTGTCGACGAGCAGTACTTC.